This record covers a single T cell receptor (beta chain). Its antigen remains unidentified. Within one base of it there is no much larger clone, and no base qualities were kept. The sample belongs to a study of blood T cells in healthy people across ages (dated by TCRdb to the mid-2010s). Regarding the research as a whole: In model experiments, roughly one uniquely barcoded TCR beta cDNA molecule per two T cells was captured by template switching. For two donors (one aged 18 to 29 and one aged 80 or older), the study analyzed two additional independent replicas of 1 million unique cDNA reads from the same blood draw. Age-related changes in TCR beta repertoire diversity were measured in the study by deep sequencing normalized with unique cDNA molecular identifiers. Donors were grouped into four age groups: young (average 16 years), middle-aged (around 39), aged (around 62) and long-lived (around 80). To avoid experimental bias, donors of different ages were distributed randomly across sequencing lanes. The study at large found these results: Donor CMV infection status was unknown, potentially confounding age-related changes in expanded clonotypes. Estimates of total diversity based on one million sequenced T cells were regarded as lower bounds and as underestimates. There was a strong correlation between observed TCR beta diversity and the percentage of naive T cells measured by flow cytometry. Bulk unsorted PBMC profiling prevented conclusive comparison of naive and antigen-experienced compartments. Observed TCR beta diversity per million T cells fell roughly linearly with age, and a significant reduction was already apparent by age around 40. Compared with the aged group, the long-lived group had more naive CD4+ T cells, fewer expanded clones and increased TCR diversity, suggesting age selection.

The receptor library was made with 5' RACE. The instrument given in TCRdb is Illumina HiSeq 2500. A second PCR of about 6 to 11 cycles was performed with a sample-barcoded 5' primer and a J-beta primer mix. A template-switch 5' adaptor carrying 12 random nucleotides introduced a unique molecular identifier onto each TCR beta cDNA molecule. Each sample yielded at least 2.5 million CDR3-containing paired-end reads. First-strand cDNA synthesis was performed from all RNA using the Mint cDNA synthesis kit, with priming by a TRBC-specific oligonucleotide. Following uracil-DNA glycosylase treatment, a first 18-cycle PCR with universal primers M1SS and BC2_uni_R was performed on all cDNA. In the original analysis: Each sample was normalized by randomly selecting 1 million high-quality reads, each carrying a distinct molecular identifier. Instead of being binned into consensus sequences, reads with shared molecular identifiers were discarded. MiTCR, run with a Q25 quality threshold and the strictest error-elimination algorithm, handled CDR3 identification, clonotype clustering and error correction. A nonparametric unseen species model using Euler transformation provided a lower-bound estimate of total TCR beta diversity. The raw public reads went through TCRdb reprocessing: fastp at Q25, MiXCR clone calling, in-frame beta chains kept. For every CDR3 protein sequence, its rows merge into one entry that carries the most common genes and DNA. TCRdb's processing, not the authors', yielded these V and J calls. This sample comprises 710,000 or so distinct CDR3 sequences, 20% to 25% of them detected only once. About 22% of the sample goes to the ten largest clones.

The donors were roughly 39 Caucasian individuals from Russia, aged roughly 6 to 100 years, who were systemically healthy. Ten milliliters of peripheral blood were drawn from each donor into EDTA-treated Vacutainer tubes. Ficoll-Paque density-gradient centrifugation was used to isolate PBMCs, with at least 6.5 million obtained per sample. Trizol reagent was used to extract total RNA from PBMCs, with at least 5.5 micrograms per sample. The percentages of naive CD45RAhigh/CD27high T cells were determined by flow cytometry on a PBMC aliquot from every donor. Looking up the germline V gene yields CDR1 SGHTA and CDR2 FQGNSA. The CDR3 starts with the cysteine, ends with the phenylalanine, and has 17 residues. The sequence is cut down to CDR3 DNA, 51 bases in frame from base 1. V lost 5 bases and J lost 3 bases; the stretch between them is 21 bases long.

This TCR came from a man in his sixties or seventies in good health. Sequenced input: blood. This receptor chain uses TRBV7-2 and TRBJ2-3, with TRBD2 perhaps the D gene, on 6 matching bases. CDR3 sequence: CASSQRTLASSTDTQYF. The nucleotides read TGTGCCAGCAGCCAACGTACTCTAGCGAGTTCTACAGATACGCAGTATTTT.